This record covers a single T cell receptor beta chain. Its cognate antigen is unknown. These data are taken from a study of T cells after posttransplantation cyclophosphamide. Sequenced by immunoSEQ multiplex PCR; TCRdb stores in-frame clones only, minus some. The table lists about 20,000 clones, roughly 87% of them singletons. Findings and limits, study-wide: Later blood repertoires were often dominated by clones from the donor CD8+ memory compartment.

Cyclophosphamide on days +3 and +4 followed busulfan-fludarabine conditioning and a marrow graft. Trimming shortened V by 4 bases and J by 7 bases, and 13 bases separated the two germline ends. The CDR3 loop spans 14 amino acids. Germline lookup yields CDR1 MDHEN and CDR2 SYDVKM. The source was PBMCs, collected after allogeneic stem cell transplant with posttransplant cyclophosphamide. This receptor was identified in a female patient aged 35-55 years who received an allogeneic stem cell transplant from a related donor, was CMV-positive, and had no GVHD. The T cells may come from the graft donor. The chain combines TRBV28 with TRBJ1-4, with D possibly matching TRBD1 (6 bases). CDR3 protein: CASSSGDQGEKLFF. CDR3 DNA sequence: TGTGCCAGCAGTTCAGGGGACCAGGGTGAAAAACTGTTTTTT. The full variable domain, rest sourced from reference TRBV28 and TRBJ1-4, is DVKVTQSSRYLVKRTGEKVFLECVQDMDHENMFWYRQDPGLGLRLIYFSYDVKMKEKGDIPEGYSVSREKKERFSLILESASTNQTSMYLCASSSGDQGEKLFFGSGTQLSVL.